The present T cell receptor (beta chain) was sequenced within a study of blood T cell repertoires in COVID-19. In the study overall: T cells, B-cell-depleted T cells, or PBMCs provided the cDNA or gDNA that served as material.

Libraries were prepared by immunoSEQ multiplex PCR; TCRdb keeps only in-frame clonotypes and omits some of them. Of 95,000 to 100,000 clones listed, 91% are singletons. This CDR3 region has 18 residues. V shed 1 base and J 1 base; nucleotides not matched to a gene: 8. Germline CDR1 reads SEHNR; CDR2 reads FQNEAQ (reference sequence). Sequencing was done on a sample of peripheral blood. The sequence came from a man in his forties or fifties with acute or convalescent COVID-19. V gene TRBV7-9 combines with J gene TRBJ2-2; 8 bases are shared with TRBD1. CDR3 nucleotides: TGTGCCAGCAGCTTAGGTCAGGGGGCTGATTGGAACACCGGGGAGCTGTTTTTT. Its translation: CASSLGQGADWNTGELFF.